The rows below give T cell receptor beta chains drawn from one sample of a study of graft-versus-host responses after intestinal transplantation. The method was immunoSEQ multiplex PCR; TCRdb's version includes in-frame clones alone and lacks a portion of them. The sample contains about 81,000 clones, less than 95% of which appear only once. No antigen is known for these receptors. Sequencing used unstimulated CD4+ T cells sorted from spleen or lymph node cells, obtained before transplant. These receptors were collected from a human donor who was the organ donor for an intestinal transplant. The CDR3 runs from the conserved cysteine through the conserved F or W. Each record gives: V gene, J gene, D gene, clone size, CDR3 protein, CDR3 DNA. The D gene is left open where the match is weak. Where a row states a size, it is once, few, many or the class of an expanded clone; other rows omit it.

TRBV11-2	TRBJ2-3	TRBD2	NA	CASSLLAGKRRDTQYF	TGTGCCAGCAGCTTGCTAGCGGGGAAAAGGAGAGATACGCAGTATTTT
TRBV30	TRBJ2-3	NA	NA	CAWEIFGGGTQYF	TGTGCCTGGGAAATATTCGGGGGAGGTACGCAGTATTTT
TRBV10-2	TRBJ2-3	NA	NA	CASIEGRPVPDTQYF	TGCGCCAGCATTGAAGGGAGGCCCGTCCCAGATACGCAGTATTTT
TRBV6-4	TRBJ2-7	TRBD1	NA	CASSVDRGYKQYF	TGTGCCAGCAGTGTTGACAGGGGATACAAGCAGTACTTC
TRBV19	TRBJ2-7	NA	NA	CASSMIMVGGTDEQYF	TGTGCCAGTAGTATGATCATGGTCGGGGGTACGGACGAGCAGTACTTC
TRBV18	TRBJ1-5	NA	NA	CASSPRTASNQPQHF	TGTGCCAGCTCACCGCGGACAGCTAGCAATCAGCCCCAGCATTTT
TRBV7-6	TRBJ2-2	TRBD2	once	CASSLRTSGTGELFF	TGTGCCAGCAGCCTTCGGACTAGCGGCACCGGGGAGCTGTTTTTT
TRBV5-1	TRBJ2-5	NA	NA	CASSLLIDRQETQYF	TGCGCCAGCAGCTTGCTCATCGACAGGCAAGAGACCCAGTACTTC
TRBV19	TRBJ2-3	TRBD2	NA	CASSISGGGAPDTQYF	TGTGCCAGTAGTATTTCAGGCGGGGGGGCCCCAGATACGCAGTATTTT
TRBV9	TRBJ2-3	TRBD2	once	CASSVLSGLAATDTQYF	TGTGCCAGCAGCGTACTCTCGGGACTAGCGGCGACAGATACGCAGTATTTT
TRBV11-2	TRBJ2-7	NA	NA	CASSFGTGSNEQYF	TGTGCCAGCAGCTTTGGCACAGGCTCCAACGAGCAGTACTTC
TRBV19	TRBJ1-2	NA	NA	CASRERGNYGYTF	TGTGCCAGTAGGGAACGGGGTAACTATGGCTACACCTTC
TRBV15	TRBJ2-2	NA	NA	CATSRDPVRLAGELFF	TGTGCCACCAGCAGAGATCCGGTTCGGTTGGCCGGGGAGCTGTTTTTT
TRBV27	TRBJ2-7	NA	once	CASSGTRRPTSYEQYF	TGTGCCAGCAGTGGCACAAGGCGGCCGACGTCCTACGAGCAGTACTTC
TRBV7-2	TRBJ2-7	NA	NA	CASSFTEIYEQYF	TGTGCCAGCAGCTTTACAGAGATCTACGAGCAGTACTTC
TRBV6-6	TRBJ1-4	TRBD1	NA	CASSAQGGLEKLFF	TGTGCCAGCAGTGCTCAGGGGGGTCTCGAAAAACTGTTTTTT
TRBV15	TRBJ1-4	TRBD1	NA	CATSREGTGGGYDEKLFF	TGTGCCACCAGCAGAGAGGGGACAGGGGGCGGGTATGATGAAAAACTGTTTTTT
TRBV9	TRBJ1-2	NA	NA	CASSAGVGNYGYTF	TGTGCCAGCAGCGCAGGGGTGGGGAACTATGGCTACACCTTC
TRBV23-1	TRBJ1-2	NA	NA	CASSPPGGYTF	TGCGCCAGCAGTCCGCCGGGGGGCTACACCTTC
TRBV5-1	TRBJ2-1	TRBD2	NA	CASSLAVSSYNEQFF	TGCGCCAGCAGCCTAGCGGTGAGCTCCTACAATGAGCAGTTCTTC
TRBV7-2	TRBJ2-5	NA	NA	CASSYRTEETQYF	TGTGCCAGCAGCTATCGGACAGAAGAGACCCAGTACTTC
TRBV6-1	TRBJ1-1	NA	NA	CASRQPGLYTEAFF	TGTGCCAGCAGACAACCGGGATTATACACTGAAGCTTTCTTT
TRBV28	TRBJ1-4	NA	NA	CASSFAGAQGEKLFF	TGTGCCAGCAGTTTTGCGGGGGCGCAGGGTGAAAAACTGTTTTTT
TRBV11-2	TRBJ2-4	TRBD2	NA	CASSLDAGTSGTYF	TGTGCCAGCAGCTTAGATGCCGGGACTAGCGGGACGTACTTC
TRBV6-1	TRBJ2-7	NA	NA	CASSEARGASTYEQYF	TGTGCCAGCAGTGAAGCTCGGGGGGCTTCCACCTACGAGCAGTACTTC
TRBV14	TRBJ2-3	NA	once	CASSQGQGGDTQYF	TGTGCCAGCAGCCAAGGCCAGGGGGGAGATACGCAGTATTTT
TRBV16	TRBJ2-5	NA	NA	CASSQFESGGRETQYF	TGTGCCAGCAGCCAATTCGAATCCGGCGGGCGAGAGACCCAGTACTTC
TRBV5-1	TRBJ2-5	TRBD1	NA	CASRTGTGAIQETQYF	TGCGCCAGCCGAACCGGGACAGGGGCCATCCAAGAGACCCAGTACTTC
TRBV7-9	TRBJ2-1	TRBD1	NA	CASSSSRGPEQFF	TGTGCCAGCAGCTCGTCCAGGGGGCCTGAGCAGTTCTTC
TRBV7-9	TRBJ2-5	NA	NA	CASSPHGGQETQYF	TGTGCCAGCAGCCCCCACGGGGGTCAAGAGACCCAGTACTTC
TRBV19	TRBJ2-1	NA	NA	CASSIGAASSYNEQFF	TGTGCCAGTAGTATTGGGGCAGCGAGCTCCTACAATGAGCAGTTCTTC
TRBV5-1	TRBJ2-3	TRBD1	NA	CASSRTGAPPSTDTQYF	TGCGCCAGCAGCAGGACAGGGGCACCACCTAGCACAGATACGCAGTATTTT
TRBV30	TRBJ2-7	TRBD1	NA	CAWRSHGQGSLYEQYF	TGTGCCTGGAGGTCTCATGGACAGGGGAGCCTCTACGAGCAGTACTTC
TRBV19	TRBJ1-5	NA	NA	CASSILSGWSRYQPQHF	TGTGCCAGTAGTATACTGTCAGGGTGGTCGCGTTATCAGCCCCAGCATTTT
TRBV6-1	TRBJ2-3	TRBD1	NA	CASRRTGMSDTQYF	TGTGCCAGCAGGAGGACAGGGATGTCAGATACGCAGTATTTT
TRBV5-1	TRBJ1-6	TRBD1	few	CASSLGQGNSPLHF	TGCGCCAGCAGCTTAGGACAGGGTAATTCACCCCTCCACTTT
TRBV18	TRBJ2-1	TRBD2	NA	CASSPRTSGGASTYNEQFF	TGTGCCAGCTCACCAAGGACTAGCGGGGGGGCTTCGACCTACAATGAGCAGTTCTTC
TRBV16	TRBJ1-1	TRBD1	NA	CASRQGSQPEAFF	TGTGCCAGCAGACAGGGGTCCCAACCTGAAGCTTTCTTT
TRBV29-1	TRBJ2-1	TRBD2	NA	CSVVGPGTRSRRSYNEQFF	TGCAGCGTGGTGGGGCCCGGGACTAGGTCGAGGCGCTCCTACAATGAGCAGTTCTTC
TRBV18	TRBJ2-7	NA	NA	CASSTPSVEQYF	TGTGCCAGCTCAACCCCTAGCGTCGAGCAGTACTTC
TRBV30	TRBJ1-4	TRBD1	NA	CAWSGTTGISTNEKLFF	TGTGCCTGGAGTGGGACGACAGGGATATCGACTAATGAAAAACTGTTTTTT
TRBV28	TRBJ1-2	TRBD1	NA	CASSQQGDGYTF	TGTGCCAGCAGTCAACAGGGGGACGGCTACACCTTC
TRBV2	TRBJ1-1	NA	NA	CASTSQLYLGNTEAFF	TGTGCCAGCACGAGTCAATTGTATCTGGGCAACACTGAAGCTTTCTTT
TRBV9	TRBJ2-1	TRBD2	NA	CASSVSGGSYNEQFF	TGTGCCAGCAGCGTATCGGGAGGGAGTTACAATGAGCAGTTCTTC
TRBV6-6	TRBJ2-5	NA	NA	CASSLAESQETQYF	TGTGCCAGCAGTTTAGCGGAAAGCCAAGAGACCCAGTACTTC
TRBV5-4	TRBJ2-3	TRBD2	NA	CASRPSGPLDTQYF	TGTGCCAGCAGACCTAGCGGCCCTTTGGATACGCAGTATTTT
TRBV5-1	TRBJ2-2	NA	NA	CASRAPGLNTGELFF	TGCGCCAGCAGGGCTCCGGGATTAAACACCGGGGAGCTGTTTTTT
TRBV19	TRBJ2-1	TRBD2	NA	CASSRGLAGEVGEQFF	TGTGCCAGTAGTAGAGGACTAGCGGGAGAGGTGGGTGAGCAGTTCTTC
TRBV2	TRBJ2-2	NA	NA	CASSEPVTGELFF	TGTGCCAGCAGCGAACCGGTGACCGGGGAGCTGTTTTTT
TRBV6-1	TRBJ1-5	NA	NA	CASSPWPREPQHF	TGTGCCAGCAGCCCCTGGCCGCGGGAGCCCCAGCATTTT
TRBV11-3	TRBJ2-1	NA	NA	CASSFPPLNEQFF	TGTGCCAGCAGCTTCCCGCCCCTAAATGAGCAGTTCTTC
TRBV11-3	TRBJ1-1	NA	NA	CASSRQVGNTEAFF	TGTGCCAGCAGCCGCCAAGTCGGGAATACTGAAGCTTTCTTT
TRBV28	TRBJ1-2	NA	NA	CASSGQYGYTF	TGTGCCAGCAGTGGACAATATGGCTACACCTTC
TRBV10-3	TRBJ1-2	NA	NA	CAISESPGPEGGYTF	TGTGCCATCAGTGAGTCGCCGGGCCCTGAGGGTGGCTACACCTTC
TRBV6-1	TRBJ2-7	TRBD2	NA	CASRVTSAAYEQYF	TGTGCCAGCAGGGTGACTAGCGCAGCCTACGAGCAGTACTTC
TRBV30	TRBJ2-7	TRBD2	NA	CAWSFRLAGYEQYF	TGTGCCTGGAGTTTCAGGCTAGCGGGCTACGAGCAGTACTTC
TRBV4-1	TRBJ1-4	TRBD1	NA	CASSQDLIPDRGREKLFF	TGCGCCAGCAGCCAAGATCTAATTCCCGACAGGGGGAGGGAAAAACTGTTTTTT
TRBV14	TRBJ1-6	NA	NA	CASSHTTRSLHF	TGTGCCAGCAGCCATACTACACGGTCCCTCCACTTT
TRBV5-1	TRBJ1-1	NA	NA	CASSPLRSYNTEAFF	TGCGCCAGCAGCCCACTGCGGTCCTACAACACTGAAGCTTTCTTT